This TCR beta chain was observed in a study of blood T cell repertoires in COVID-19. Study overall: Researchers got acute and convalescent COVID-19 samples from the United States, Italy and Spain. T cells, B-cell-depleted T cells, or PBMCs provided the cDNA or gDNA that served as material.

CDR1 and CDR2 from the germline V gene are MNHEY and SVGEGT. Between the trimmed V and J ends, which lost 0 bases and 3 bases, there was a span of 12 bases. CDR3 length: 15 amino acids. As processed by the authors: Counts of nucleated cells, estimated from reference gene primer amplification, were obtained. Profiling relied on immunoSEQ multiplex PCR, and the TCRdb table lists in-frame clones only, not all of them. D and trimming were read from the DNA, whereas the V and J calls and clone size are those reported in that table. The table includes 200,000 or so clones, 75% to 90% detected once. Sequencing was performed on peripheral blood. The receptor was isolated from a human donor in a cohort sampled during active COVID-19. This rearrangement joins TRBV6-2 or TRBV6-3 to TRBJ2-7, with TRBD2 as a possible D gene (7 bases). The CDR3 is CASSYSKGGVYEQYF. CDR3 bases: TGTGCCAGCAGTTACTCGAAGGGGGGGGTCTACGAGCAGTACTTC.